These 15 T cell receptor beta chains were sequenced from one sample in a study of early T cells in non-severe SARS-CoV-2 infection. TCRdb re-called the 5' RACE reads through MiXCR, storing one row per CDR3 protein. The sample has about 64,000 distinct CDR3 sequences, 20% to 25% seen once. The material sequenced was whole blood, taken at baseline. All receptors derive from an adult who was a healthcare worker with PCR-confirmed SARS-CoV-2 infection or an uninfected control (not recorded which).

This clonotype came up a few times. The gene calls are TRBV4-1 and TRBJ1-4; D is perhaps TRBD1 (6 bases). This CDR3 spans 15 amino acids. Germline V lookup: CDR1 MGHRA, CDR2 YSYEKL. The V end was cut by 0 bases, the J end by 8 bases, with 13 bases between. The CDR3 DNA reads as TGCGCCAGCAGCCAAGATCCGGGGGCACTCGAAAAACTGTTTTTT. It translates to CASSQDPGALEKLFF.

This clonotype was picked up a small number of times. The chain couples TRBV29-1 to TRBJ2-4; 11 bases are shared with TRBD2. The CDR3 totals 15 residues. V was clipped by 6 bases and J by 7 bases; unmatched bases: 11. Germline V lookup: CDR1 SQVTM, CDR2 ANQGSEA. DNA of the CDR3: TGCAGCGTCATTAGCGGGGGGGCCCCCGTGAACATTCAGTACTTC. The encoded protein is CSVISGGAPVNIQYF.

The gene calls are TRBV29-1 and TRBJ2-3; 7 bases are shared with TRBD1. The V and J ends lost 7 bases and 1 base, in that order; junction bases with no gene match: 5. The CDR3 is made up of 13 amino acids. Germline V CDR1 and CDR2: SQVTM, ANQGSEA. The CDR3 sequence: CSASGTGTDTQYF. CDR3 nucleotides: TGCAGCGCCTCCGGGACAGGCACAGATACGCAGTATTTT.

This chain uses TRBV7-9 with TRBJ2-3; D uncertain. The CDR3 sequence is 14 residues long. CDR1 and CDR2 (germline): SEHNR, FQNEAQ (reference sequence). The V gene lost 5 bases and the J gene lost 1 base, with 10 bases spanning the gap. The chain's CDR3 is CASSPELGTDTQYF. As DNA, the CDR3 is TGTGCCAGCAGCCCAGAATTGGGCACAGATACGCAGTATTTT.

The V gene is TRBV20-1, the J gene TRBJ1-1; D call uncertain. Trimming took 0 bases from V and 0 from J, leaving 5 bases between them. CDR3 length: 13 residues. Looked up from germline, CDR1 is DFQATT and CDR2 is SNEGSKA (reference sequence). The CDR3 coding sequence is TGCAGTGCTAGAGATCGGGTGAACACTGAAGCTTTCTTT. Residues: CSARDRVNTEAFF.

This clonotype was detected ten times or more. The V call is TRBV2, the J call TRBJ2-1; 10 bases are shared with TRBD1. This CDR3 contains 13 residues. J lost 7 bases, V lost 8 bases, and 5 bases had no gene match. Germline CDR1 reads SNHLY; CDR2 reads FYNNEI. For the CDR3, the DNA is TGTGCCAGCGGGACAGGGGTCTTGAATGAGCAGTTCTTC. Amino acids: CASGTGVLNEQFF.

In its sample, this clonotype was seen a few times. The rearrangement links TRBV3-1 to TRBJ2-7; 8 nucleotides align to TRBD1. Trimming removed 4 bases from V and 3 bases from J; junction bases left unmatched: 8. The CDR3 is 15 residues long. Germline V gene lookup returns CDR1 LGHDT and CDR2 YNNKEL (reference sequence). CDR3 sequence: CASSPRTGRDYEQYF. The CDR3 region has the DNA TGTGCCAGCAGCCCTCGGACAGGGAGAGACTACGAGCAGTACTTC.

The chain carries TRBV7-8 and TRBJ2-1, with 14 bases aligning to TRBD2. J was trimmed by 10 bases and V by 4 bases; bases with no gene match: 6. CDR1 SGHVS and CDR2 FQNEAQ come from the germline V gene. This CDR3 region has 15 residues. The CDR3 reads CASSSGLAGESEQFF. The CDR3 DNA reads TGTGCCAGCAGCTCGGGACTAGCGGGGGAGAGCGAGCAGTTCTTC.

The rearrangement uses TRBV7-3 and TRBJ2-5; tentative D call: TRBD1 (6 bases). The V end lost 5 bases, the J end lost 2 bases, and 9 bases lay between the germline ends. Germline V gives CDR1 SGHTA, CDR2 FQGTGA. The CDR3 covers 13 residues. The CDR3 here is CASSRGQQETQYF. The CDR3 DNA follows: TGTGCCAGCAGCCGGGGACAACAAGAGACCCAGTACTTC.

V is TRBV10-3 and J is TRBJ1-1; possible D gene TRBD1, 5 bases. The CDR3 totals 13 residues. Deletions cut 8 bases from V and 0 bases from J, with 10 bases between. Germline-derived CDR1 and CDR2 are ENHRY and SYGVKD. The CDR3 protein is CAIGRDLNTEAFF. The CDR3, as DNA: TGTGCCATCGGCAGGGACTTGAACACTGAAGCTTTCTTT.

The rearrangement joins TRBV4-2 to TRBJ2-3, with a weak D call TRBD2 (6 bases). Germline V gives CDR1 LGHNA, CDR2 YNFKEQ. Trimming cost V 7 bases and J 3 bases, with 14 bases left between them. The CDR3 runs 14 residues. The CDR3 reads CASNDPSETDTQYF. CDR3 coding DNA: TGTGCCAGCAATGACCCTAGCGAGACAGATACGCAGTATTTT.

The chain carries TRBV18 and TRBJ1-5; D is undetermined. The CDR3 runs 14 residues. The germline V gene has CDR1 KGHSH and CDR2 LQKENI. V was cut by 6 bases and J by 2 bases, with 11 bases left in between. CDR3 amino acids: CASSTREGNQPQHF. DNA of the CDR3: TGTGCCAGCTCCACGCGGGAGGGCAATCAGCCCCAGCATTTT. The variable domain in full, with the rest retrieved from reference TRBV18 and TRBJ1-5, is NAGVMQNPRHLVRRRGQEARLRCSPMKGHSHVYWYRQLPEEGLKFMVYLQKENIIDESGMPKERFSAEFPKEGPSILRIQQVVRGDSAAYFCASSTREGNQPQHFGDGTRLSIL.

The chain carries TRBV29-1 and TRBJ1-2; TRBD1 aligns across 9 bases. Germline CDR1 reads SQVTM; CDR2 reads ANQGSEA. Unmatched junction bases numbered 5, after V lost 4 bases and J lost 5 bases. CDR3 length equals 13 residues. The chain's CDR3 is CSVGQGQGYGYTF. In DNA form, the CDR3 reads TGCAGCGTTGGGCAGGGACAGGGTTATGGCTACACCTTC. Combining the CDR3 with reference TRBV29-1 and TRBJ1-2 gives the whole variable domain SAVISQKPSRDICQRGTSLTIQCQVDSQVTMMFWYRQQPGQSLTLIATANQGSEATYESGFVIDKFPISRPNLTFSTLTVSNMSPEDSSIYLCSVGQGQGYGYTFGSGTRLTVV.

This chain links TRBV6-4 with TRBJ1-1; unclear D gene. V dropped 10 bases and J dropped 6 bases, with 12 bases sitting between them. The CDR3 has 11 amino acids. Germline values: CDR1 MRHNA, CDR2 SNTAGT. This CDR3 is CATRQDAEAFF. CDR3 nucleotide sequence: TGTGCCACAAGACAAGACGCTGAAGCTTTCTTT.

The chain links TRBV11-2 to TRBJ2-7, with 7 positions matching TRBD1. V was pared by 6 bases and J by 6 bases, with 8 bases of the junction left unmatched. This CDR3 spans 13 amino acids. Germline loops: CDR1 SGHAT, CDR2 FQNNGV. The CDR3, as DNA: TGTGCCAGCAGTCACGGGACAGACATCGAGCAGTACTTC. This gives the protein CASSHGTDIEQYF.